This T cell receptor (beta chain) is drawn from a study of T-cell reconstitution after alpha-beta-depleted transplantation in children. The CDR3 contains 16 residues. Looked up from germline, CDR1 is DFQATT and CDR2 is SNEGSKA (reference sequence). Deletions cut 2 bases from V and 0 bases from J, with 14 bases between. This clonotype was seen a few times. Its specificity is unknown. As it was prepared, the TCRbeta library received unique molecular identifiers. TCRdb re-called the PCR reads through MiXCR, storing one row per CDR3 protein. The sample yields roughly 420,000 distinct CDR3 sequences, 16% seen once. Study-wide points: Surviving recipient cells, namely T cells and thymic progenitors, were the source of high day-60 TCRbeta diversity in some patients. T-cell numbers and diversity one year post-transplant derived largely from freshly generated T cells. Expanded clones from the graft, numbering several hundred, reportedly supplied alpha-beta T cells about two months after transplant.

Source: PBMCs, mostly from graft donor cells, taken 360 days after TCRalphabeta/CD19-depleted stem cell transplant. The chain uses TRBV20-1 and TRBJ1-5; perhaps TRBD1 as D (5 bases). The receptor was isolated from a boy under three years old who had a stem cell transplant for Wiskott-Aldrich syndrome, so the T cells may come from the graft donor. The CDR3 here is CSARMGGRYSNQPQHF. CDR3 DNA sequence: TGCAGTGCTAGAATGGGGGGACGTTATAGCAATCAGCCCCAGCATTTT.